The 6 T cell receptor beta chains below were found in one sample sequenced in a study of shared clonotypes between healthy human individuals. Libraries were prepared by immunoSEQ multiplex PCR; TCRdb keeps only in-frame clonotypes and omits some of them. In the table there are about 2.4 million clones, 80% to 95% of which are singletons. The sequencing input was naive CD4+ T cells from PBMCs. Subset described: CD45RA+ positively selected. The origin of the receptors is a man aged 18 to 29 in good health. Some clones in this sample may be carry-over from other donors' samples.

The V and J genes are TRBV18 and TRBJ1-1; D is uncertain. V was shortened by 1 base and J by 5 bases, with 20 bases between the two germline ends. There are 17 residues in the CDR3. CDR1 and CDR2 (germline): KGHSH, LQKENI. The CDR3 sequence: CASSPLRLERLWTEAFF. CDR3 in DNA: TGTGCCAGCTCACCACTTAGGTTGGAGAGACTGTGGACTGAAGCTTTCTTT.

The rearrangement links TRBV7-9 to TRBJ1-2; the match to TRBD1 covers 12 bases. V shed 6 bases, J shed 6 bases, and the junction held 11 bases outside the gene matches. The CDR3 extends over 16 amino acids. Germline CDR1 and CDR2: SEHNR and FQNEAQ (reference sequence). The CDR3 region has the DNA TGTGCCAGCAGGCCCACGGGACAGGGGGCGCGTCATGGCTACACCTTC. It is translated as CASRPTGQGARHGYTF.

V gene TRBV7-2 combines with J gene TRBJ2-7; possibly TRBD2 for D (6 bases). The CDR3 sequence is 13 residues long. Germline loops: CDR1 SGHTA, CDR2 FQGNSA. V shed 5 bases and J shed 6 bases, with 14 bases lying between them. The CDR3 DNA sequence: TGTGCCAGCAGCCGGACGGGGACTGGCGAGCAGTACTTC. This sequence encodes CASSRTGTGEQYF.

The chain joins TRBV11-3 to TRBJ2-2; D is unresolved. The germline V gene has CDR1 SGHNT and CDR2 YENEEA. This CDR3 is built from 15 residues. Trimming left V 5 bases short and J 0 bases short, with 10 bases between. Written as DNA, the CDR3 is TGTGCCAGCAGCCTACGTAGTTCGAACACCGGGGAGCTGTTTTTT. Protein product: CASSLRSSNTGELFF. The whole variable domain, filled in from reference TRBV11-3 and TRBJ2-2, reads EAGVVQSPRYKIIEKKQPVAFWCNPISGHNTLYWYLQNLGQGPELLIRYENEEAVDDSQLPKDRFSAERLKGVDSTLKIQPAELGDSAVYLCASSLRSSNTGELFFGEGSRLTVL.

V is TRBV5-1 and J is TRBJ2-7; D may match TRBD1 or TRBD2 (5 bases each). V lost 7 bases and J lost 0, with 14 bases in between. CDR1 and CDR2 (germline): SGHRS, YFSETQ. CDR3 size: 14 residues. The DNA of the CDR3 is TGCGCCAGCGGGGACCTTATGGCCTCCTACGAGCAGTACTTC. It encodes CASGDLMASYEQYF.

V gene TRBV7-8 combines with J gene TRBJ1-6; D is possibly TRBD1 (6 bases). The V and J ends lost 2 bases and 7 bases respectively, with 12 bases between them. The germline gives CDR1 SGHVS, CDR2 FQNEAQ. The CDR3 is 15 amino acids. The CDR3 region has the DNA TGTGCCAGCAGCTTACGGCGGGGGGGCAATTCACCCCTCCACTTT. Its translation: CASSLRRGGNSPLHF.